This TCR beta chain came from a study of early T cells in non-severe SARS-CoV-2 infection. TCRdb reprocessed the 5' RACE reads via MiXCR and lists one record per CDR3 protein. The sample has about 61,000 distinct CDR3 sequences; less than 10% are singletons. This clonotype was detected many times. The sample was whole blood. The TCR originated in an adult who was a healthcare worker with PCR-confirmed SARS-CoV-2 infection or an uninfected control (not recorded which).

The CDR3 DNA reads TGCGCCAGCAGCCAACAGGGTCCCGGGAGTGGCTACACCTTC. Its translation is CASSQQGPGSGYTF. The chain has TRBV4-1 and TRBJ1-2, with D tentatively TRBD1 (5 bases). In germline, CDR1 is MGHRA, CDR2 YSYEKL. V was trimmed by 2 bases and J by 7 bases, leaving 14 bases between them. The CDR3 covers 14 residues.